The entry that follows covers one T cell receptor beta chain sequence. This CDR3 has 15 residues. With 7 bases clipped from V and 5 bases from J, the junction kept 8 bases outside the gene matches. Germline V gene lookup returns CDR1 LNHDA and CDR2 SQIVND (reference sequence). This sample stems from a study of blood T cell repertoires in COVID-19. TCRdb's table, derived via immunoSEQ multiplex PCR, lists solely in-frame clones and lacks some. The sample has some 300,000 clones; just under 90% are singletons. The receptor was derived from a woman aged 25 to 45 with COVID-19, enrolled during active disease. The sample taken for sequencing was peripheral blood. The chain combines TRBV19 with TRBJ1-5, with 10 bases identical to TRBD1. CDR3 sequence reads: CASTPGTGVDQPQHF. DNA for the CDR3: TGTGCCAGTACCCCAGGGACAGGGGTGGATCAGCCCCAGCATTTT.